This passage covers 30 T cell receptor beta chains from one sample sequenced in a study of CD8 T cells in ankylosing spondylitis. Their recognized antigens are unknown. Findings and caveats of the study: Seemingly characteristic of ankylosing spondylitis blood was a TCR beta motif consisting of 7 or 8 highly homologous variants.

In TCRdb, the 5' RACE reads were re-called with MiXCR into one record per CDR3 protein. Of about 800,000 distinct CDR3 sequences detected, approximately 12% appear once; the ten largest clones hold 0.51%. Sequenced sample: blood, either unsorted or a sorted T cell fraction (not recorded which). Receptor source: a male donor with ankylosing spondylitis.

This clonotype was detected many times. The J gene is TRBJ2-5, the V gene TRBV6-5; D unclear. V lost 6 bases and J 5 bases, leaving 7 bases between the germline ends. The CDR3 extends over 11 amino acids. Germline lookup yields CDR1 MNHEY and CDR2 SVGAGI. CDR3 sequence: CASRREETQYF. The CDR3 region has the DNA TGTGCCAGCAGGAGAGAGGAGACCCAGTACTTC.

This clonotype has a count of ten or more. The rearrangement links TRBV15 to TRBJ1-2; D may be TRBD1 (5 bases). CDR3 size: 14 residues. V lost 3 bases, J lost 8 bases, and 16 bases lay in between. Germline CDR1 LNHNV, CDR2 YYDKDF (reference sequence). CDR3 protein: CATSSGPRGIGYTF. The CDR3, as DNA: TGTGCCACCAGCAGCGGTCCCCGGGGGATCGGCTACACCTTC.

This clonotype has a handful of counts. This chain's CDR3 is CASSYSAKETQYF. In DNA form, the CDR3 reads TGTGCCAGCAGTTACTCAGCTAAAGAGACCCAGTACTTC. V and J are TRBV6-5 and TRBJ2-5; D is ambiguous. This CDR3 spans 13 amino acids. V lost 0 bases and J lost 3, with 5 bases in between. From germline, CDR1 is MNHEY and CDR2 SVGAGI.

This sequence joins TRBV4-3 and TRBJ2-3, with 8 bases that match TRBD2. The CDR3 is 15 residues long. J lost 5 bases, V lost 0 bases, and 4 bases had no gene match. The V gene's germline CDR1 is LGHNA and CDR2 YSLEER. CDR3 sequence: CASSQEGLAGDTQYF. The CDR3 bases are TGCGCCAGCAGCCAAGAAGGACTAGCAGGAGATACGCAGTATTTT.

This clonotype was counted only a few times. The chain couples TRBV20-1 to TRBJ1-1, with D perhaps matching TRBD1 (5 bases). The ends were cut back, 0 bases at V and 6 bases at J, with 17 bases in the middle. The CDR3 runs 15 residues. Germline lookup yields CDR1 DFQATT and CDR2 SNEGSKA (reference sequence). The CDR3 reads CSARDAGRNVAEAFF. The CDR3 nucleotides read TGCAGTGCTAGAGATGCAGGGCGGAATGTGGCTGAAGCTTTCTTT.

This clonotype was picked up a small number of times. In DNA form, the CDR3 reads TGTGCCAGCACTATAGCGGGAGAAGATACGCAGTATTTT. This codes for CASTIAGEDTQYF. The chain employs TRBV7-2 and TRBJ2-3; 9 bases agree with TRBD2. Unmatched junction bases numbered 4, after V lost 7 bases and J lost 5 bases. This CDR3 spans 13 amino acids. Germline V gives CDR1 SGHTA, CDR2 FQGNSA.

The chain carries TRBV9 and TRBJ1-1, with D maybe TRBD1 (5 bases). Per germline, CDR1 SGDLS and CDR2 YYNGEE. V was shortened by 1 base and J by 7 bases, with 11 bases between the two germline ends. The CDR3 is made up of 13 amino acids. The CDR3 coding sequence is TGTGCCAGCAGCGTATTGGGGGAGGGTGAAGCTTTCTTT. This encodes CASSVLGEGEAFF. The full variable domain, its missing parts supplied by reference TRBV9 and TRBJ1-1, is DSGVTQTPKHLITATGQRVTLRCSPRSGDLSVYWYQQSLDQGLQFLIQYYNGEERAKGNILERFSAQQFPDLHSELNLSSLELGDSALYFCASSVLGEGEAFFGQGTRLTVV.

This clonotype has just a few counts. The CDR3 DNA reads as TGCAGTGCTAGAGACGACAGTCCCTACGAGCAGTACTTC. Protein sequence: CSARDDSPYEQYF. V and J are TRBV20-1 and TRBJ2-7, with TRBD1 as a possible D gene (5 bases). Trimming left V 0 bases short and J 2 bases short, with 8 bases between. The length of the CDR3 is 13 residues. From germline, CDR1 is DFQATT and CDR2 SNEGSKA (reference sequence).

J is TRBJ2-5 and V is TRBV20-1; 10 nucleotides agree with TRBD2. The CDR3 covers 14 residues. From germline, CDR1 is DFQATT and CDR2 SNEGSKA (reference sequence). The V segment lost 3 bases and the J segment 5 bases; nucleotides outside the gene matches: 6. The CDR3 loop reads CSASPSGRSETQYF. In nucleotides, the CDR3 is TGCAGTGCTAGTCCTAGCGGGAGATCGGAGACCCAGTACTTC.

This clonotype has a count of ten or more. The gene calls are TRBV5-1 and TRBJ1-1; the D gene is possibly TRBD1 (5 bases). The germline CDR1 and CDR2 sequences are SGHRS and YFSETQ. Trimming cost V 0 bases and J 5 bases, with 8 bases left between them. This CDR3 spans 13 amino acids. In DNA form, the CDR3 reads TGCGCCAGCAGCTTGGGGGGGTGGACTGAAGCTTTCTTT. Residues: CASSLGGWTEAFF.

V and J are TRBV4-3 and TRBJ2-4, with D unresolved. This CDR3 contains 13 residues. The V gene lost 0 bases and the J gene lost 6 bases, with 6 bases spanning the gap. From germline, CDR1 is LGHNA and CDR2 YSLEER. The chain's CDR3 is CASSQEIRNIQYF. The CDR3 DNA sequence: TGCGCCAGCAGCCAAGAAATCAGAAACATTCAGTACTTC.

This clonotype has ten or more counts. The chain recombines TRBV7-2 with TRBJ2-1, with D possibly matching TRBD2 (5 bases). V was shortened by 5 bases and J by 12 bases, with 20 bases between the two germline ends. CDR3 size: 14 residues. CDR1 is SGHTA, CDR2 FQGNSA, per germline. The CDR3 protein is CASSTRGLGPGQFF. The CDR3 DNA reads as TGTGCCAGCAGCACTAGAGGACTGGGCCCAGGGCAGTTCTTC. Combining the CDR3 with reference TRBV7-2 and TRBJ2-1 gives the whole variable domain GAGVSQSPSNKVTEKGKDVELRCDPISGHTALYWYRQSLGQGLEFLIYFQGNSAPDKSGLPSDRFSAERTGGSVSTLTIQRTQQEDSAVYLCASSTRGLGPGQFFGPGTRLTVL.

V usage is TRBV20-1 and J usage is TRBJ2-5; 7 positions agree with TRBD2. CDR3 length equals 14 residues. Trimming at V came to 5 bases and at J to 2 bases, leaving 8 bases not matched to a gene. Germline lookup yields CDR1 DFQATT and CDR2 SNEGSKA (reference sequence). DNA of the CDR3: TGCAGTGCTTACACCGCGGGGGAGCAAGAGACCCAGTACTTC. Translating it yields CSAYTAGEQETQYF.

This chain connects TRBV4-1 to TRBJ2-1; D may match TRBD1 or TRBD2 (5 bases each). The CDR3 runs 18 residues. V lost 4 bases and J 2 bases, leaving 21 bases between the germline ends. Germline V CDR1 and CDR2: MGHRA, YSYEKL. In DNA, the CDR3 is TGCGCCAGCAGCCTTAGGTTGCAGGGCTCGACTACCTACAATGAGCAGTTCTTC. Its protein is CASSLRLQGSTTYNEQFF.

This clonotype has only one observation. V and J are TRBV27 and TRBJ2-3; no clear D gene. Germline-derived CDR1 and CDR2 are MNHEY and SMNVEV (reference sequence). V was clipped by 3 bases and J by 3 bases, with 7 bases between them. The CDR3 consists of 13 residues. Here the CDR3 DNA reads TGTGCCAGCAGTTTCGTCCATACAGATACGCAGTATTTT. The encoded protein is CASSFVHTDTQYF.

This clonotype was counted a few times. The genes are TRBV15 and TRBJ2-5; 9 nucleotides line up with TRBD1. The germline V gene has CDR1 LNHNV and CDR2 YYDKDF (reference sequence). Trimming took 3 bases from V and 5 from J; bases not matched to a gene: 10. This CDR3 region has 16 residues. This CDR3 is CATSREDRGGMETQYF. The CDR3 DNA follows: TGTGCCACCAGCAGGGAAGACAGGGGGGGTATGGAGACCCAGTACTTC.

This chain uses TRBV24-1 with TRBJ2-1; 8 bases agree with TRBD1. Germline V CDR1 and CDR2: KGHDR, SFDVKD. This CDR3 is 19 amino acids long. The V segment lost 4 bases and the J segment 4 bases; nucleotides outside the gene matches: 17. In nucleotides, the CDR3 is TGTGCCACCAGTGACAACGAAAAGGACAGGGCCCGGGGATACAATGAGCAGTTCTTC. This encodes CATSDNEKDRARGYNEQFF.

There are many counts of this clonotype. CDR3 protein: CSVEYGTVRYGYTF. The DNA for the CDR3 is TGCAGCGTTGAATATGGGACAGTGCGCTATGGCTACACCTTC. This chain links TRBV29-1 with TRBJ1-2; 7 bases agree with TRBD1. After removal of 2 bases from V and 4 bases from J, the junction contained 7 bases not matched to a gene. The CDR3 has 14 residues. Germline assignment: CDR1 SQVTM and CDR2 ANQGSEA.

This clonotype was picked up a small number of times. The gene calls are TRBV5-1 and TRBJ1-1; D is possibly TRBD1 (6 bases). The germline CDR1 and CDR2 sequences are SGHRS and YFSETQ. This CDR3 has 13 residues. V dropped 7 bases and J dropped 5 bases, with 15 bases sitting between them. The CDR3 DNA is TGCGCCAGCGCTGGAACACAGGGAACTGAAGCTTTCTTT. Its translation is CASAGTQGTEAFF.

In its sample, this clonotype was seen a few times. CDR3 bases: TGCAGTGCTACAAAGACTAGCGCTATCACAGATACGCAGTATTTT. Translating gives CSATKTSAITDTQYF. V is TRBV20-1 and J is TRBJ2-3, with TRBD2 identical over 8 bases. The CDR3 has 15 amino acids. V gave up 4 bases and J gave up 2 bases; unmatched junction bases: 8. In germline, CDR1 is DFQATT, CDR2 SNEGSKA (reference sequence).

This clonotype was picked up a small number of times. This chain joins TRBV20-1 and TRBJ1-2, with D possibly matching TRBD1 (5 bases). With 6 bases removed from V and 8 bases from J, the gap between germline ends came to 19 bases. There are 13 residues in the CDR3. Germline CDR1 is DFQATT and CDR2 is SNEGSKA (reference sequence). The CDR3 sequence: CSARAERQRGYTF. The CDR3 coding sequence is TGCAGTGCCAGGGCGGAGAGGCAAAGGGGCTACACCTTC.

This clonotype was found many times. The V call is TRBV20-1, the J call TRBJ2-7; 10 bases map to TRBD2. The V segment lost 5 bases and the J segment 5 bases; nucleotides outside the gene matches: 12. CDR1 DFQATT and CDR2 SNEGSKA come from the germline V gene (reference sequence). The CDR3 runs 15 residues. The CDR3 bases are TGCAGTGCTTTAACCGGGACTAGCGTTTATAACGAGCAGTACTTC. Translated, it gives CSALTGTSVYNEQYF.

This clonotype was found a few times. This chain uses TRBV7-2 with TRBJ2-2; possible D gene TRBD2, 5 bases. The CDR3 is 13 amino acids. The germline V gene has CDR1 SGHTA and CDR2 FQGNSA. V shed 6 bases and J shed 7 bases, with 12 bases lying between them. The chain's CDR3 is CASRNRGLGELFF. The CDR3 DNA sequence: TGTGCCAGCAGAAACAGAGGGCTCGGGGAGCTGTTTTTT. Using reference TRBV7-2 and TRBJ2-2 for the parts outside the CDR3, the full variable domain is GAGVSQSPSNKVTEKGKDVELRCDPISGHTALYWYRQSLGQGLEFLIYFQGNSAPDKSGLPSDRFSAERTGGSVSTLTIQRTQQEDSAVYLCASRNRGLGELFFGEGSRLTVL.

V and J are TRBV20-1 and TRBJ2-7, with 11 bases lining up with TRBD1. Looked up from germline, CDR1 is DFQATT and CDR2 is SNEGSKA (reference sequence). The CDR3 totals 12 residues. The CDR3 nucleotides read TGCACAGCGGGACAGGGGGATTACGAGCAGTACTTC. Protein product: CTAGQGDYEQYF.

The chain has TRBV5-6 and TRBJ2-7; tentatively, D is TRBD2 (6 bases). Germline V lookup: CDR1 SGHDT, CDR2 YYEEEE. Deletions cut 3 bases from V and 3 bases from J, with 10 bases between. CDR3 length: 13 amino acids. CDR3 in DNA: TGTGCCAGCAGCTGGGGGGACGGCTACGAGCAGTACTTC. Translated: CASSWGDGYEQYF.

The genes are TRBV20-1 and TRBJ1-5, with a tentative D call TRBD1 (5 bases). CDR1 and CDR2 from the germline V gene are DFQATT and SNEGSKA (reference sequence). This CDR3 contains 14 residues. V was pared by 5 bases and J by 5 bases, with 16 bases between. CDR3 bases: TGCAGTGCTCACCCGGGGAGGGGCGATCAGCCCCAGCATTTT. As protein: CSAHPGRGDQPQHF.

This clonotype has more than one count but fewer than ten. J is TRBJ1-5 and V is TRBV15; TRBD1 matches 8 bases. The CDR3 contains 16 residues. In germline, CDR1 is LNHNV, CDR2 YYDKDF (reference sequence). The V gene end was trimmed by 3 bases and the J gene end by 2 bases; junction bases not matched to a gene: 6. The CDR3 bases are TGTGCCACCAGCAGCCTGACAGGGGTCCGCAATCAGCCCCAGCATTTT. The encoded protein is CATSSLTGVRNQPQHF.

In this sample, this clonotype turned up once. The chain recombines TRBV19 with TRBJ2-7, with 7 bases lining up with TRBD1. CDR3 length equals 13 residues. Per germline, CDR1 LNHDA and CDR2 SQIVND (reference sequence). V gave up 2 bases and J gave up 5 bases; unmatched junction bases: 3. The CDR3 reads CASSIYRGDEQYF. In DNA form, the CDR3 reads TGTGCCAGTAGTATATACAGGGGAGACGAGCAGTACTTC.

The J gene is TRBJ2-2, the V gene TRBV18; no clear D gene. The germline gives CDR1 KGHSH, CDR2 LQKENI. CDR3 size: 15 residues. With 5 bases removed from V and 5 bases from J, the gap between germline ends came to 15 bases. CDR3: CASSFFVDATGELFF. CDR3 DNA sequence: TGTGCCAGCTCATTCTTTGTGGACGCTACCGGGGAGCTGTTTTTT.

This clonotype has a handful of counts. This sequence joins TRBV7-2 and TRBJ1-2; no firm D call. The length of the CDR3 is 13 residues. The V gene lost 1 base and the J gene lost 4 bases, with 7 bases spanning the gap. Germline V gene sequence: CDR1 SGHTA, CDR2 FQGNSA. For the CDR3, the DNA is TGTGCCAGCAGCTTAGGGCCGGCCTATGGCTACACCTTC. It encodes CASSLGPAYGYTF.